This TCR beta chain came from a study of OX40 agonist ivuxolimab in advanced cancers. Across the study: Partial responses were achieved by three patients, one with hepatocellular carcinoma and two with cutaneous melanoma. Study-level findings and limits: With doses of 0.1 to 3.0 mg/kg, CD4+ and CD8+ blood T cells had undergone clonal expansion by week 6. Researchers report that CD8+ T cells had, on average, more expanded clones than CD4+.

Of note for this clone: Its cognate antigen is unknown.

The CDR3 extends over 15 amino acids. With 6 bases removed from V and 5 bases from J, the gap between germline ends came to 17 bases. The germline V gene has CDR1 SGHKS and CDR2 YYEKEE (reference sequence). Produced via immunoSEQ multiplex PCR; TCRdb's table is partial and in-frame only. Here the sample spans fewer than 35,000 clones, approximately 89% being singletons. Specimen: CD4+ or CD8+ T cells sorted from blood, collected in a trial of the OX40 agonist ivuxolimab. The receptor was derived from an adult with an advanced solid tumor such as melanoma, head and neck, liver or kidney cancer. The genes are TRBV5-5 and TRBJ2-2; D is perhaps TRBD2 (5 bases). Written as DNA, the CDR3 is TGTGCCAGCACCCCGGTAACTAGTCGGACCGGGGAGCTGTTTTTT. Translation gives CASTPVTSRTGELFF.